This TCR beta chain derives from a study of identifying expanded T cells in peripheral blood. Concerning this clone itself: The same CDR3 arises from other DNA sequences in this sample as well.

Libraries were prepared by immunoSEQ multiplex PCR; TCRdb keeps only in-frame clonotypes and omits some of them. Seen here are approximately 100,000 clones, about nine tenths observed once, and the top ten hold 3.5% to 5%. Trimming pared 3 bases from V and 3 bases from J, leaving 6 bases between. Germline CDR1 and CDR2: KGHSH and LQKENI. The CDR3 is made up of 12 amino acids. This TCR was sampled from a person between 18 and 75 years old in good health. The chain is built from TRBV18 and TRBJ2-7; D unclear. The specimen was blood. The CDR3 reads CASSPDRYEQYF. The CDR3 bases are TGTGCCAGCTCACCGGACCGCTACGAGCAGTACTTC.